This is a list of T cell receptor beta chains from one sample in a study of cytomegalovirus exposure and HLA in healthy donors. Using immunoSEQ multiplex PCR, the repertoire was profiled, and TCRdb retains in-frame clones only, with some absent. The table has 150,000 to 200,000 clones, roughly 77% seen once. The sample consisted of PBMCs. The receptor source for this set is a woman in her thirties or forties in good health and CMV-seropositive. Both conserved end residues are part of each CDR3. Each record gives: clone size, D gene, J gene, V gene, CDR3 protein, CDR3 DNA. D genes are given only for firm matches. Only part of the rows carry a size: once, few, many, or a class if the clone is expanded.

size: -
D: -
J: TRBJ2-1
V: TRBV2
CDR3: CASSASGGRYNEQFF
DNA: TGTGCCAGCAGTGCCAGCGGAGGCCGCTACAATGAGCAGTTCTTC

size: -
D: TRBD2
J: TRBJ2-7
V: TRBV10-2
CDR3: CASSSGLAGDHYEQYF
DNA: TGCGCCAGCAGTTCCGGACTAGCGGGGGACCACTACGAGCAGTACTTC

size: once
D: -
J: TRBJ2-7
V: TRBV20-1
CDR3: CSAGEVYEQYF
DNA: TGCAGTGCTGGGGAGGTCTACGAGCAGTACTTC

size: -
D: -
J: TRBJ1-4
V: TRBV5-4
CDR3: CASSEGVTNEKLFF
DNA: TGTGCCAGCAGCGAGGGAGTAACTAATGAAAAACTGTTTTTT

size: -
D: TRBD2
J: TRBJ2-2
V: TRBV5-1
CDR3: CASSPAVGGSTTYTGELFF
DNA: TGCGCCAGCAGCCCGGCCGTGGGAGGGAGTACGACCTACACCGGGGAGCTGTTTTTT

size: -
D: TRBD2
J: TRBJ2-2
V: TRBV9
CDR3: CASSGGASGSYTGELFF
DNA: TGTGCCAGCAGCGGTGGAGCTAGCGGGAGTTACACCGGGGAGCTGTTTTTT

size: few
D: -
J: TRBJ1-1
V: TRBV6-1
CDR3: CASSSRTANTEAFF
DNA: TGTGCCAGCAGTTCCCGGACAGCGAACACTGAAGCTTTCTTT

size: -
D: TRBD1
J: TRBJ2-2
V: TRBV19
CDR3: CASRGQGPGELFF
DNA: TGTGCCAGTAGGGGACAGGGGCCCGGGGAGCTGTTTTTT

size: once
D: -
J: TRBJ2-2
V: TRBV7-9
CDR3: CASSPPLGASGELFF
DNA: TGTGCCAGCAGCCCGCCCCTGGGGGCCAGCGGGGAGCTGTTTTTT

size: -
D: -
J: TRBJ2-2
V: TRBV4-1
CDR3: CASSQVGGTGELFF
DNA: TGCGCCAGCAGCCAAGTGGGGGGCACCGGGGAGCTGTTTTTT

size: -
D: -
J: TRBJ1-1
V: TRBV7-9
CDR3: CSSSLWGVPEAFF
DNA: TGTTCCAGCAGCTTATGGGGAGTCCCTGAAGCTTTCTTT

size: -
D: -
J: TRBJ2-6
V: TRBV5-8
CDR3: CASSFHGTYGANVLTF
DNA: TGTGCCAGCAGCTTTCATGGGACATATGGGGCCAACGTCCTGACTTTC

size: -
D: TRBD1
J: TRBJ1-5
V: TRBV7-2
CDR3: CASTVDRVGQPQHF
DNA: TGTGCCAGCACCGTGGACAGGGTGGGTCAGCCCCAGCATTTT

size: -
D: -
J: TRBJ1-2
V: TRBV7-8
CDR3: CASSLLRDYGYTF
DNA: TGTGCCAGCAGCTTATTACGGGACTACGGCTACACCTTC

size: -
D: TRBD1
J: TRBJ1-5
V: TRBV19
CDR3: CASSFQGVNNQPQHF
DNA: TGTGCCAGTAGTTTCCAGGGGGTGAACAATCAGCCCCAGCATTTT

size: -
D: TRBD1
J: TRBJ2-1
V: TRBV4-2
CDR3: CASSRSGQGEGYRNEQFF
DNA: TGTGCCAGCAGCCGGTCGGGACAGGGGGAGGGGTATAGAAATGAGCAGTTCTTC

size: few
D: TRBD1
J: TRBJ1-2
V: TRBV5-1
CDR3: CASLSEQGAGGYTF
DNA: TGCGCCAGCCTGTCGGAACAGGGGGCAGGAGGCTACACCTTC

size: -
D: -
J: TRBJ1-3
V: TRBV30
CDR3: CAWSVGLSGNTIYF
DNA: TGTGCCTGGAGTGTAGGACTCTCTGGAAACACCATATATTTT

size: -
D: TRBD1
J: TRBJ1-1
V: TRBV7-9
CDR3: CASTPFGGTGANTEAFF
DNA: TGTGCCAGCACCCCTTTTGGCGGGACAGGGGCGAACACTGAAGCTTTCTTT

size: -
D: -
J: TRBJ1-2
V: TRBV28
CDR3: CASSLWTDYGYTF
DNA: TGTGCCAGCAGTCTTTGGACAGACTATGGCTACACCTTC

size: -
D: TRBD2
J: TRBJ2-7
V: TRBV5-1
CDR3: CASSLGLASGRVHEQYF
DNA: TGCGCCAGCAGCTTGGGATTGGCTAGCGGCCGGGTCCACGAGCAGTACTTC

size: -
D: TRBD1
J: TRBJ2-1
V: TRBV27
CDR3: CASSLAGTGYNEQFF
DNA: TGTGCCAGCAGTTTAGCCGGGACAGGGTACAATGAGCAGTTCTTC

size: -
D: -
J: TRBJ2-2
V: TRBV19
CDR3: CASSISRYTGELFF
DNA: TGTGCCAGTAGTATTTCCAGATACACCGGGGAGCTGTTTTTT

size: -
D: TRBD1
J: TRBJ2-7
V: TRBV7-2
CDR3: CASSPGQGSSYEQYF
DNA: TGTGCCAGCAGCCCGGGACAGGGTAGCTCCTACGAGCAGTACTTC

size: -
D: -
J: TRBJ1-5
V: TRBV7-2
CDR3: CASSFQDSNQPQHF
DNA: TGTGCCAGCAGCTTTCAGGATAGCAATCAGCCCCAGCATTTT

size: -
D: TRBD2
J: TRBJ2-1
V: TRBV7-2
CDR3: CASSSGLAGGFWYEQFF
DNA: TGTGCCAGCAGCTCCGGACTAGCGGGGGGGTTTTGGTATGAGCAGTTCTTC

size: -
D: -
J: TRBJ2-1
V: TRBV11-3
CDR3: CASSPREGNNEQFF
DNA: TGTGCCAGCAGCCCCCGAGAGGGCAATAATGAGCAGTTCTTC

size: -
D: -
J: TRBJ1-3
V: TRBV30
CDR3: CAWSGSSGNTIYF
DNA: TGTGCCTGGAGTGGCAGCTCTGGAAACACCATATATTTT

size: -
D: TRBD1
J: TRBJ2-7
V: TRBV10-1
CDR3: CASSPDRGYEQYF
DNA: TGCGCCAGCAGTCCTGACAGGGGATACGAGCAGTACTTC

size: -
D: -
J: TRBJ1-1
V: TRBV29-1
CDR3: CSVDERGTEAFF
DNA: TGCAGCGTTGATGAACGGGGGACTGAAGCTTTCTTT

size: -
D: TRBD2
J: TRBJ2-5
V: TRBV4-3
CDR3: CASSQSRTGGPQETQYF
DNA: TGCGCCAGCAGCCAATCGCGAACGGGAGGTCCCCAAGAGACCCAGTACTTC